A selection of T cell receptor beta chains follows, all from one sample in a study of CD8 T cells in Susac syndrome. Using its own MiXCR run on the immunoSEQ multiplex PCR reads, TCRdb lists one record per CDR3 protein. Of fewer than 250,000 distinct CDR3 sequences in the sample, 90% to 95% were seen once. The specimen sequenced was CD8+ T cells from PBMCs. Receptor source: a human donor with multiple sclerosis. Each CDR3 is given with its conserved first and last residue. Each record gives: J gene, V gene, D gene, clone size, CDR3 protein, CDR3 DNA. D genes are given only for firm matches. Clone size is stated in some rows and not others, as once, few, many or a class when expanded.

J gene: TRBJ2-1
V gene: TRBV27
D gene: -
clone size: -
CDR3 protein: CASSPSTTVREEFF
CDR3 DNA: TGTGCCAGCAGTCCCTCAACGACGGTTCGGGAAGAGTTCTTC

J gene: TRBJ2-2
V gene: TRBV13
D gene: TRBD2
clone size: -
CDR3 protein: CASSSGLAGPRELFF
CDR3 DNA: TGTGCCAGCAGTTCGGGACTAGCGGGTCCTAGGGAGCTGTTTTTT

J gene: TRBJ1-5
V gene: TRBV7-2
D gene: -
clone size: -
CDR3 protein: CASSSTPGEPQHF
CDR3 DNA: TGTGCCAGCAGCTCGACCCCAGGGGAGCCCCAGCATTTT

J gene: TRBJ1-1
V gene: TRBV12-3/TRBV12-4
D gene: -
clone size: few
CDR3 protein: CASSLSTEAFF
CDR3 DNA: TGTGCCAGCAGTTTGAGCACTGAAGCTTTCTTT

J gene: TRBJ2-1
V gene: TRBV30
D gene: -
clone size: -
CDR3 protein: CAWAWGLGYNEQFF
CDR3 DNA: TGTGCCTGGGCGTGGGGGTTGGGGTACAATGAGCAGTTCTTC

J gene: TRBJ2-3
V gene: TRBV12-3/TRBV12-4
D gene: TRBD2
clone size: -
CDR3 protein: CASSLAGASTDTQYF
CDR3 DNA: TGTGCCAGCAGCTTAGCGGGAGCGAGCACAGATACGCAGTATTTT

J gene: TRBJ1-2
V gene: TRBV9
D gene: -
clone size: -
CDR3 protein: CASSVATQGPSYGYTF
CDR3 DNA: TGTGCCAGCAGCGTAGCTACGCAGGGGCCGAGCTATGGCTACACCTTC

J gene: TRBJ2-7
V gene: TRBV12-3/TRBV12-4
D gene: -
clone size: -
CDR3 protein: CASSSTSYEQYF
CDR3 DNA: TGTGCCAGCAGTTCCACATCCTACGAGCAGTACTTC

J gene: TRBJ1-4
V gene: TRBV3-1
D gene: -
clone size: -
CDR3 protein: CASSQFGAPNEKLFF
CDR3 DNA: TGTGCCAGCAGCCAATTTGGGGCACCTAATGAAAAACTGTTTTTT

J gene: TRBJ2-3
V gene: TRBV20-1
D gene: -
clone size: -
CDR3 protein: CSARDTTGPSTDTQYF
CDR3 DNA: TGCAGTGCTAGAGATACGACTGGTCCTAGCACAGATACGCAGTATTTT

J gene: TRBJ2-6
V gene: TRBV5-6
D gene: -
clone size: -
CDR3 protein: CASSSRPNSGANVLTF
CDR3 DNA: TGTGCCAGCAGCTCTCGACCTAATTCTGGGGCCAACGTCCTGACTTTC

J gene: TRBJ2-7
V gene: TRBV29-1
D gene: TRBD1
clone size: -
CDR3 protein: CSVRDRGSEQYF
CDR3 DNA: TGCAGCGTTAGGGACAGGGGAAGCGAGCAGTACTTC

J gene: TRBJ2-3
V gene: TRBV13
D gene: -
clone size: -
CDR3 protein: CASSLEVRKGTQYF
CDR3 DNA: TGTGCCAGCAGCTTAGAAGTGCGGAAAGGTACGCAGTATTTT

J gene: TRBJ2-3
V gene: TRBV7-9
D gene: TRBD2
clone size: -
CDR3 protein: CASSMGLAGEDTQYF
CDR3 DNA: TGTGCCAGCAGCATGGGACTAGCGGGGGAGGATACGCAGTATTTT

J gene: TRBJ2-7
V gene: TRBV12-3/TRBV12-4
D gene: -
clone size: -
CDR3 protein: CASSLKLGEQYF
CDR3 DNA: TGTGCCAGCAGTTTAAAGTTGGGCGAGCAGTACTTC

J gene: TRBJ2-5
V gene: TRBV20-1
D gene: TRBD2
clone size: -
CDR3 protein: CSARDAGLAGETQYF
CDR3 DNA: TGCAGTGCTAGAGATGCTGGGCTAGCGGGAGAGACCCAGTACTTC

J gene: TRBJ2-1
V gene: TRBV20-1
D gene: TRBD2
clone size: -
CDR3 protein: CSATSHLAGELPSNEQFF
CDR3 DNA: TGCAGTGCTACCTCCCATCTAGCGGGAGAATTACCCAGCAATGAGCAGTTCTTC